Given below is one T cell receptor (beta chain) in context. Its antigen is not yet known. No base qualities exist here, and no much larger clone lies one base off it. The CDR3 contains 15 residues, cysteine and phenylalanine counted. The retained sequence is limited to the CDR3, 45 bases, with the frame set at the first base. V was cut back by 2 bases and J by 0 bases, leaving a gap of 11 bases between them. Per the germline V gene, SGHVS is the CDR1 and FQNEAQ is the CDR2. Donors formed part of the validation cohort, which comprised 120 subjects and was distinct from the first cohort of fewer than 750 subjects. This record belongs to a study of cytomegalovirus exposure and HLA in healthy donors (dated by TCRdb to about 2017). Context from the whole study: The roughly 650 repertoires of the first cohort and the 95 to 150 validation repertoires were produced on the same platform, according to a later analysis. The study was designed to test whether signatures of past pathogen exposure could be identified by cataloging public T cell receptors. Besides the first cohort of roughly 660 subjects, a separate validation cohort made up of 120 different subjects was used. High-throughput TCR immunosequencing, statistical association of individual TCRs with disease status, and machine learning were combined to predict cytomegalovirus infection status.

Study-wide conclusions, independent of this receptor: Most TCR sequences were observed very rarely across donors, whereas some public TCRs were present in many individuals. A total of roughly 160 TCR beta chains were listed by the study as associated with cytomegalovirus. The authors suggested that the approach could potentially be extended to other disease states and immunological phenotypes. In both the original and validation cohorts, the classifier was reported to diagnose cytomegalovirus status with high specificity and sensitivity. All 120 or so repertoires were used to score co-occurrence in the validation cohort in a later analysis, because that analysis had no HLA typing for the cohort. Three of the identified cytomegalovirus-associated TCR beta chains were confirmed in vitro to be specific for cytomegalovirus antigens. Subsequent analysis determined that TCRs grouped into clusters in the first cohort also showed a tendency toward co-occurrence across the 120 validation repertoires, and approximately 94% of cluster scores exceeded 0.

Library construction relied on the immunoSEQ multiplex PCR assay. In the original analysis: To diagnose cytomegalovirus status from the catalog of TCR beta chain sequences, a statistical classification framework was built. The source is immuneACCESS, and TCRdb retained only in-frame sequences with V and J called. Part of the clones is not carried over; for the studies checked, unresolved V genes explain less than half of this, and the remainder is unexplained. That table gives V, J and clone size, and the DNA gave D and trimming. The sample includes around 150,000 clones, with 85% observed a single time. The ten biggest clones cover 2% to 2.5% of the sample.

This TCR was recovered from a young man in good health and CMV-seropositive. The sequence joins TRBV7-8 to TRBJ2-7, and the D gene may be TRBD1, 6 bases matching. Material: PBMCs. The sequenced DNA is TGTGCCAGCAGCTTAAACACAGGGAGCTCCTACGAGCAGTACTTC. This translates into CASSLNTGSSYEQYF.